The sequence of this TCR beta chain was determined in a study of cytotoxic CD8 clonotypes in ibrutinib-treated CLL. On the study more broadly: Researchers reported 11 to 12 relapsed/refractory and approximately 15 treatment-naive patients, 17 to 18 of them IGHV unmutated. General observations from the study: Public clonotypes occurred uncommonly; on treatment, they contracted or remained stable. Baseline values of clonality outstripped age-matched healthy donors and followed circulating CD8+ T-cell counts.

This clone was seen more than once but under ten times. Antigen unknown. The CDR3 is 13 amino acids. Germline V gives CDR1 MDHEN, CDR2 SYDVKM. V gave up 2 bases and J gave up 3 bases, with 7 bases separating them. TCR beta library input comprised about 1.9 micrograms of genomic DNA from cryopreserved PBMCs. Some clones are missing from TCRdb's copy, which holds only in-frame ones; the method was immunoSEQ multiplex PCR. The table has fewer than 50,000 clones, around half seen once. The specimen was PBMCs, collected after 12 months of ibrutinib treatment. The chain has TRBV28 and TRBJ2-5; D might be TRBD1 (5 bases). The source is a human donor with chronic lymphocytic leukemia. The CDR3 sequence: CASSLGREETQYF. CDR3 nucleotide sequence: TGTGCCAGCAGTTTAGGCAGGGAAGAGACCCAGTACTTC.